This entry lists 28 T cell receptor beta chains sequenced from one sample in a study of blood T cell repertoires in COVID-19. This table comes from immunoSEQ multiplex PCR, and its TCRdb copy is limited to in-frame clones, with some not included. Of a few hundred thousand clones listed, approximately 87% were seen once; the top ten hold approximately 1.3%. The source material was PBMCs or T cells enriched from blood (not recorded which). These receptors were obtained from a man under 40 who had recovered from COVID-19.

V gene TRBV18 combines with J gene TRBJ1-5; a possible D gene is TRBD1 (6 bases). Germline values: CDR1 KGHSH, CDR2 LQKENI. The CDR3 is 17 amino acids. V was shortened by 4 bases and J by 0 bases, with 16 bases between the two germline ends. The CDR3, as DNA: TGTGCCAGCTCACTCTCTGGGGGGGCAGATAGCAATCAGCCCCAGCATTTT. This encodes CASSLSGGADSNQPQHF.

This clone has a single count. This specimen includes other DNA sequences encoding the same CDR3. The chain combines TRBV7-2 with TRBJ1-5, with D possibly matching TRBD1 (6 bases). The germline V and J ends were trimmed by 5 bases and 6 bases, with 11 bases remaining between them. In germline, CDR1 is SGHTA, CDR2 FQGNSA. The CDR3 is 13 residues long. The CDR3 nucleotides read TGTGCCAGCAGCATCAGGGGTGGTCAGCCCCAGCATTTT. Amino acids: CASSIRGGQPQHF.

The chain joins TRBV2 to TRBJ1-2; D unresolved. In germline, CDR1 is SNHLY, CDR2 FYNNEI. This CDR3 has 13 amino acids. Trimming pared 3 bases from V and 4 bases from J, leaving 9 bases between. CDR3 sequence reads: CASSDRNSYGYTF. CDR3 coding DNA: TGTGCCAGCAGTGACCGTAACAGCTATGGCTACACCTTC.

This clone came up a few times. The rearrangement links TRBV6-5 to TRBJ2-7, with 14 positions matching TRBD2. V was pared by 10 bases and J by 4 bases, with 3 bases of the junction left unmatched. CDR3 length equals 13 residues. Per the germline V gene, CDR1 is MNHEY and CDR2 is SVGAGI. In nucleotides, the CDR3 is TGTGCCACCGGGACTAGCGGGGGTTACGAGCAGTACTTC. As protein: CATGTSGGYEQYF.

In DNA form, the CDR3 reads TGTGCCAGCAGCTCCTTGATCGGGACAGTCTCCTACGAGCAGTACTTC. As protein: CASSSLIGTVSYEQYF. The chain employs TRBV7-8 and TRBJ2-7, with 7 positions matching TRBD1. Germline assignment: CDR1 SGHVS and CDR2 FQNEAQ. The CDR3 length is 16 residues. With V trimmed by 4 bases and J by 0 bases, 9 bases remained unmatched.

The rearrangement joins TRBV12-3 or TRBV12-4 to TRBJ2-7; TRBD1 is a possible D gene (6 bases). Trimming pared 4 bases from V and 4 bases from J, leaving 11 bases between. The length of the CDR3 is 13 residues. The CDR3 DNA is TGTGCCAGCAGTTACAGGGCGATTTACGAGCAGTACTTC. It yields the protein CASSYRAIYEQYF.

This clone was observed at least ten times. The chain couples TRBV27 to TRBJ1-3; D is possibly TRBD1 (6 bases). This CDR3 spans 15 amino acids. The V end was cut by 6 bases, the J end by 0 bases, with 12 bases between. CDR1 is MNHEY, CDR2 SMNVEV, per germline (reference sequence). This chain's CDR3 is CASSRGGSSGNTIYF. CDR3 in DNA: TGTGCCAGCAGCAGAGGGGGAAGCTCTGGAAACACCATATATTTT.

V usage is TRBV6-2 or TRBV6-3 and J usage is TRBJ2-7; 8 bases align to TRBD1. The V gene's germline CDR1 is MNHEY and CDR2 SVGEGT. V trimming: 6 bases; J trimming: 11 bases; junction bases outside the gene matches: 6. The CDR3 covers 11 residues. The CDR3 DNA sequence: TGTGCCAGCAGCCCAGGGACAGGAGAGTACTTC. Translated, it gives CASSPGTGEYF.

J is TRBJ2-2 and V is TRBV5-1; 7 positions agree with TRBD1. After removal of 0 bases from V and 5 bases from J, the junction contained 13 bases not matched to a gene. The CDR3 loop spans 18 amino acids. Germline CDR1 is SGHRS and CDR2 is YFSETQ. CDR3 in amino acids: CASSLEPQGFVGTGELFF. CDR3 DNA: TGCGCCAGCAGCTTGGAGCCACAGGGGTTCGTAGGAACCGGGGAGCTGTTTTTT.

On this clone itself: The sample contains more than one DNA sequence encoding this CDR3. This CDR3 is CASSRPGERETQYF. The CDR3 DNA sequence: TGTGCCAGCAGCCGACCGGGTGAGAGGGAGACCCAGTACTTC. The chain is built from TRBV6-2 or TRBV6-3 and TRBJ2-5; D uncertain. Trimming removed 6 bases at V and 5 bases at J, with 16 bases between. Germline CDR1 MNHEY, CDR2 SVGEGT. CDR3 length equals 14 residues.

In this sample, this clone turned up a few times. This sequence joins TRBV9 and TRBJ2-7; 9 bases are a match to TRBD1. Germline V lookup: CDR1 SGDLS, CDR2 YYNGEE. This CDR3 is 13 amino acids long. The junction had 0 bases not matched to a gene; V was cut back by 2 bases and J by 3 bases. As DNA, the CDR3 is TGTGCCAGCAGCGTGGACAGGGGCTACGAGCAGTACTTC. This codes for CASSVDRGYEQYF.

The chain joins TRBV20-1 to TRBJ1-1; D unclear. Germline CDR1 DFQATT, CDR2 SNEGSKA (reference sequence). The CDR3 runs to 11 residues. Trimming shortened V by 0 bases and J by 10 bases, and 9 bases separated the two germline ends. CDR3 DNA sequence: TGCAGTGCTAGAGACAGCGTTACAGCTTTCTTT. This encodes CSARDSVTAFF.

The chain is built from TRBV7-6 and TRBJ2-2; possible D gene TRBD1, 6 bases. This CDR3 has 15 amino acids. The germline V gene encodes CDR1 SGHVS and CDR2 FNYEAQ. Trimming stripped 5 bases from V and 5 bases from J, with 15 bases between. DNA for the CDR3: TGTGCCAGCAGCGACCGGACAGCAGATACCGGGGAGCTGTTTTTT. Translated, it gives CASSDRTADTGELFF.

The genes are TRBV4-3 and TRBJ2-2; 7 nucleotides agree with TRBD1. With V trimmed by 3 bases and J by 6 bases, 10 bases remained unmatched. The length of the CDR3 is 16 residues. Germline CDR1 reads LGHNA; CDR2 reads YSLEER. CDR3 coding DNA: TGCGCCAGCAGCCAGGACCCCACAGGGGATCCCGGGGAGCTGTTTTTT. Protein: CASSQDPTGDPGELFF.

The chain has TRBV5-1 and TRBJ1-4, with D perhaps TRBD1 (6 bases). This CDR3 spans 15 amino acids. With 4 bases removed from V and 0 bases from J, the gap between germline ends came to 10 bases. The V gene's germline CDR1 is SGHRS and CDR2 YFSETQ. The chain's CDR3 is CASSPRTATNEKLFF. The CDR3 nucleotides are TGCGCCAGCAGCCCGCGGACAGCAACTAATGAAAAACTGTTTTTT.

The chain employs TRBV19 and TRBJ1-5; TRBD1 matches at 11 bases. This CDR3 is built from 15 residues. After removal of 7 bases from V and 7 bases from J, the junction contained 9 bases not matched to a gene. Per the germline V gene, CDR1 is LNHDA and CDR2 is SQIVND (reference sequence). CDR3 bases: TGTGCCAGTAAAACCGGGACAGGGGGAGGCCAGCCCCAGCATTTT. It codes for CASKTGTGGGQPQHF.

J is TRBJ2-3 and V is TRBV9; 7 bases are shared with TRBD1. The germline CDR1 and CDR2 sequences are SGDLS and YYNGEE. V was clipped by 0 bases and J by 6 bases; unmatched bases: 10. This CDR3 spans 16 amino acids. As DNA, the CDR3 is TGTGCCAGCAGCGTAGCACAGGGGCGGCTCGGGGATACGCAGTATTTT. As protein: CASSVAQGRLGDTQYF.

The chain uses TRBV30 and TRBJ2-7; D is perhaps TRBD1 (7 bases). The CDR3 contains 12 residues. Trimming stripped 4 bases from V and 4 bases from J, with 11 bases between. Germline-derived CDR1 and CDR2 are GTSNPN and SVGIG (reference sequence). The CDR3 nucleotides are TGTGCCTGGACCAGGGGGGAATACGAGCAGTACTTC. Amino acid sequence: CAWTRGEYEQYF.

This clone turned up a few times. DNA of the CDR3: TGTGCCAGCAGTGGAACCGCCGGGACAGGGCATTCTCTCCAAGGCTACACCTTC. As protein: CASSGTAGTGHSLQGYTF. The V gene is TRBV28, the J gene TRBJ1-2; 9 bases align to TRBD1. In germline, CDR1 is MDHEN, CDR2 SYDVKM. The CDR3 covers 18 residues. Trimming removed 5 bases from V and 8 bases from J; junction bases left unmatched: 21.

The J gene is TRBJ1-1, the V gene TRBV6-5, with D possibly being TRBD1 (5 bases). The CDR3 extends over 14 amino acids. CDR1 and CDR2 from the germline V gene are MNHEY and SVGAGI. V was pared by 5 bases and J by 0 bases, with 10 bases between. The DNA of the CDR3 is TGTGCCAGCAGTCGGACAAGTATGAACACTGAAGCTTTCTTT. Translation: CASSRTSMNTEAFF.

The chain is built from TRBV11-2 and TRBJ2-5; D is unclear. Between the trimmed V and J ends, which lost 3 bases and 3 bases, there was a span of 14 bases. Germline V CDR1 and CDR2: SGHAT, FQNNGV. The CDR3 totals 15 residues. CDR3 residues: CASSFQSRFEETQYF. The CDR3 DNA sequence: TGTGCCAGCAGCTTTCAGTCCCGATTCGAAGAGACCCAGTACTTC.

The V gene is TRBV6-1, the J gene TRBJ2-5, with 12 bases that match TRBD1. CDR3 size: 18 residues. Looked up from germline, CDR1 is MNHNS and CDR2 is SASEGT. Trimming took 3 bases from V and 5 from J; bases not matched to a gene: 13. The CDR3 reads CASSDHPGTGGLGETQYF. Written as DNA, the CDR3 is TGTGCCAGCAGTGACCACCCCGGGACAGGGGGCTTAGGGGAGACCCAGTACTTC.

The chain uses TRBV11-2 and TRBJ1-6, with a weak D call TRBD1 (5 bases). CDR3 length: 14 residues. V gave up 0 bases and J gave up 11 bases, with 11 bases separating them. Germline V CDR1 and CDR2: SGHAT, FQNNGV. CDR3 sequence reads: CASSLEGGVTPLHF. In DNA, the CDR3 is TGTGCCAGCAGCTTAGAGGGGGGGGTGACACCCCTCCACTTT.

V usage is TRBV2 and J usage is TRBJ1-5, with 7 bases matching TRBD1. CDR3 length equals 15 residues. Germline-derived CDR1 and CDR2 are SNHLY and FYNNEI. Trimming at V came to 5 bases and at J to 1 base, leaving 5 bases not matched to a gene. The CDR3 is CASSKAGGSNQPQHF. The CDR3 region has the DNA TGTGCCAGCAGTAAGGCAGGGGGAAGCAATCAGCCCCAGCATTTT.

V gene TRBV3-1 (or the pseudogene TRBV3-2) combines with J gene TRBJ2-7; perhaps TRBD2 as D (6 bases). The CDR3 has 13 residues. Germline V CDR1 and CDR2: LGHDT, YNNKEL (reference sequence). Trimming shortened V by 2 bases and J by 3 bases, and 8 bases separated the two germline ends. CDR3: CASSQSGSYEQYF. The CDR3 bases are TGTGCCAGCAGCCAATCCGGGAGCTACGAGCAGTACTTC.

This chain connects TRBV29-1 to TRBJ1-1; 7 bases are shared with TRBD1. CDR1 is SQVTM, CDR2 ANQGSEA, per germline. The V segment lost 3 bases and the J segment 3 bases; nucleotides outside the gene matches: 4. This CDR3 has 13 residues. In DNA, the CDR3 is TGCAGCGTTGACCCCAGGGGGGACACTGAAGCTTTCTTT. Translated, it gives CSVDPRGDTEAFF. The full variable domain, with the rest looked up from reference TRBV29-1 and TRBJ1-1, is SAVISQKPSRDICQRGTSLTIQCQVDSQVTMMFWYRQQPGQSLTLIATANQGSEATYESGFVIDKFPISRPNLTFSTLTVSNMSPEDSSIYLCSVDPRGDTEAFFGQGTRLTVV.

Points on this clone: Mismatch with germline at one junction end may stem from a read error. The genes are TRBV6-9 and TRBJ1-2, with a possible D match to TRBD1 (5 bases). CDR3 length: 15 amino acids. Germline V gene sequence: CDR1 MNHGY, CDR2 SVAAGI. This CDR3 reads CGSSYPETAQGGYTF. CDR3 nucleotides: TGTGGCAGCAGTTATCCCGAGACAGCCCAGGGTGGCTACACCTTC.

The chain carries TRBV27 and TRBJ1-4, with TRBD1 as a possible D gene (5 bases). The CDR3 consists of 18 residues. Trimming left V 7 bases short and J 0 bases short, with 21 bases between. CDR1 and CDR2 from the germline V gene are MNHEY and SMNVEV (reference sequence). The CDR3 nucleotides are TGTGCCAGCACTGGGTCAAGGGGCCCCTTCACAACTAATGAAAAACTGTTTTTT. As protein: CASTGSRGPFTTNEKLFF. Combining the CDR3 with reference TRBV27 and TRBJ1-4 gives the whole variable domain EAQVTQNPRYLITVTGKKLTVTCSQNMNHEYMSWYRQDPGLGLRQIYYSMNVEVTDKGDVPEGYKVSRKEKRNFPLILESPSPNQTSLYFCASTGSRGPFTTNEKLFFGSGTQLSVL.